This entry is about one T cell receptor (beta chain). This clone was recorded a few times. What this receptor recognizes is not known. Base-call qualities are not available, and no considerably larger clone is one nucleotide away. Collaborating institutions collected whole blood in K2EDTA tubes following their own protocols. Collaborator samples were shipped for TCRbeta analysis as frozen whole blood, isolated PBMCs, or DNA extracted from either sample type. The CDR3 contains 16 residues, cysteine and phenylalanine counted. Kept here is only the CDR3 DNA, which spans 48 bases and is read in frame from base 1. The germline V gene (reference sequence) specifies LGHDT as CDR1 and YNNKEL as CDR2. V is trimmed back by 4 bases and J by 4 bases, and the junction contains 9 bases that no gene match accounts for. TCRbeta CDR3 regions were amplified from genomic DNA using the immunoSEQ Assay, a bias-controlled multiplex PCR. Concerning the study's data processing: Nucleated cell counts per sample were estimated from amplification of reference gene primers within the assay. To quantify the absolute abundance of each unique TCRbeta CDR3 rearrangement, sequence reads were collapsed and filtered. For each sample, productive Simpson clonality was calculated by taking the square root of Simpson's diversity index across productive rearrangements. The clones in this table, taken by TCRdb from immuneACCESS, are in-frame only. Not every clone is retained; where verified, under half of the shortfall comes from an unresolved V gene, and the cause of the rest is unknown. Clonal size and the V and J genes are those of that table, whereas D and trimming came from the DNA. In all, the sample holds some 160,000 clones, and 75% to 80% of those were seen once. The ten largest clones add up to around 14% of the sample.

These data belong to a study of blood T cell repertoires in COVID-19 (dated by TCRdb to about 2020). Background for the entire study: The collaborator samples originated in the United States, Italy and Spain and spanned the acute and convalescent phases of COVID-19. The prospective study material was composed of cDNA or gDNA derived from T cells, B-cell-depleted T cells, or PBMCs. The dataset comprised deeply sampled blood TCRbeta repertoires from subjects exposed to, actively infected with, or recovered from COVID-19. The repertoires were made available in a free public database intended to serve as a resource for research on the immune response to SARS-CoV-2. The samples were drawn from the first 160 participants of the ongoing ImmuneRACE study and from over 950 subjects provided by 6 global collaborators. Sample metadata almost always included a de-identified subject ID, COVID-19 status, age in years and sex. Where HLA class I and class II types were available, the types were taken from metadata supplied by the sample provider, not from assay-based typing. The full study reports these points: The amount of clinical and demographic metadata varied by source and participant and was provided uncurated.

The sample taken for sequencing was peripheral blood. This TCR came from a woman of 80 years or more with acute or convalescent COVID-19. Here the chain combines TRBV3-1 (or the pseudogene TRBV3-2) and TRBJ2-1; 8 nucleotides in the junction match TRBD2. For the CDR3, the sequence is CASSPGGGRQYNEQFF. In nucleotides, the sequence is TGTGCCAGCAGCCCTGGCGGCGGGAGGCAGTACAATGAGCAGTTCTTC.